Below, 10 T cell receptor beta chains from the same sample are listed, as sequenced in a study of T cell repertoires in cytomegalovirus infection. Their specific antigens are unknown. TCRdb passed the reads through MiXCR, listing each CDR3 protein once. The sample carries some 220,000 distinct CDR3 sequences, 35% to 40% recorded once. Sequenced here: CD8+ T cells from cultured PBMCs, sampled from culture after CMV antigen stimulation. The receptors shown here come from a human donor in good health (CMV status not recorded). Some clones in this sample may be carry-over from other donors' samples.

This chain uses TRBV5-1 with TRBJ1-1; 9 nucleotides line up with TRBD1. The CDR3 contains 14 residues. J gave up 4 bases and V 6 bases, and 7 bases lay outside the gene matches. Germline-derived CDR1 and CDR2 are SGHRS and YFSETQ. The CDR3 coding sequence is TGCGCCAGCAATTGGGGGACAGGGACCACTGAAGCTTTCTTT. Translated: CASNWGTGTTEAFF.

Comments on this clonotype: One junction end does not reproduce the germline sequence, and a read error may be involved. This rearrangement joins TRBV6-6 to TRBJ1-1, with D unresolved. CDR1 is MNHNY and CDR2 is SVGAGI in the germline V gene (reference sequence). The CDR3 totals 12 residues. The CDR3 nucleotides read TGTGCCAGGACCTGTGTGCGGACTGAGGCTTTCTTT. Its translation is CARTCVRTEAFF.

The rearrangement joins TRBV5-6 to TRBJ2-1; 7 bases map to TRBD2. From germline, CDR1 is SGHDT and CDR2 YYEEEE. The CDR3 loop spans 15 amino acids. V dropped 2 bases and J dropped 7; count of bases not matched to a gene: 9. CDR3 sequence: CASSLTRTRENEQFF. For the CDR3, the DNA is TGTGCCAGCAGCTTAACGAGGACTAGGGAAAATGAGCAGTTCTTC.

In this sample, this clonotype turned up a few times. This chain connects TRBV12-5 to TRBJ1-1; TRBD1 might be the D (6 bases). The CDR3 is made up of 13 amino acids. V lost 0 bases and J lost 6, with 8 bases in between. CDR1 and CDR2 (germline): LGHNT, FRNRAP. CDR3 sequence: CASGLVGGAEAFF. The CDR3 coding sequence is TGTGCTAGTGGTTTGGTAGGGGGGGCTGAAGCTTTCTTT. The complete variable domain, with remaining parts taken from reference TRBV12-5 and TRBJ1-1, reads DARVTQTPRHKVTEMGQEVTMRCQPILGHNTVFWYRQTMMQGLELLAYFRNRAPLDDSGMPKDRFSAEMPDATLATLKIQPSEPRDSAVYFCASGLVGGAEAFFGQGTRLTVV.

This clonotype was found many times. For the CDR3, the DNA is TGTGCCAGCAGCCCAGTGGGGGAAACTGAAGCTTTCTTT. Translated: CASSPVGETEAFF. This sequence joins TRBV7-4 and TRBJ1-1; tentatively, D is TRBD1 (5 bases). The CDR3 length is 13 residues. Trimming cost V 5 bases and J 5 bases, with 12 bases left between them. Germline V gene lookup returns CDR1 SGHVT and CDR2 SQSDAQ.

The chain carries TRBV6-1 and TRBJ2-2, with D unresolved. From germline, CDR1 is MNHNS and CDR2 SASEGT. Trimming removed 2 bases from V and 6 bases from J, with 25 bases in between. The CDR3 length is 19 residues. The DNA of the CDR3 is TGTGCCAGCAGTGAATGGTCTCATGGGCTCCCCCTTAGGCCCGGGGAGCTGTTTTTT. Encoded protein: CASSEWSHGLPLRPGELFF.

The gene calls are TRBV6-8 and TRBJ1-4, with TRBD1 matching 7 bases. This CDR3 has 17 residues. The V gene's germline CDR1 is MNHGY and CDR2 SAAAGT. J lost 7 bases, V lost 2 bases, and 13 bases had no gene match. CDR3 region: CASSYGWQGEGGEKLFF. The CDR3 nucleotides read TGTGCCAGCAGTTACGGCTGGCAGGGGGAGGGAGGTGAAAAACTGTTTTTT.

This clonotype was detected a few times. The genes are TRBV12-3 or TRBV12-4 and TRBJ2-1; D perhaps matches TRBD2 (6 bases). The V end was cut by 6 bases, the J end by 9 bases, with 21 bases between. The CDR3 consists of 15 residues. The CDR3 is CASRDRDFGGSEQFF. The CDR3 DNA is TGTGCCAGCAGGGACCGGGACTTTGGAGGTTCTGAGCAGTTCTTC.

The chain uses TRBV7-6 and TRBJ1-2, with 7 bases matching TRBD1. Germline lookup yields CDR1 SGHVS and CDR2 FNYEAQ. This CDR3 region has 16 residues. The trim removed 3 bases at V and 4 bases at J, leaving 11 bases unmatched. The DNA for the CDR3 is TGTGCCAGCAGCTTGGACATTCAAGGGGGCGCCTATGGCTACACCTTC. It is translated as CASSLDIQGGAYGYTF.

This clonotype has just a few counts. The chain is built from TRBV12-3 or TRBV12-4 and TRBJ1-5; 7 bases match TRBD1. The ends lost 6 bases at V and 6 bases at J; junction bases unmatched: 2. The CDR3 is made up of 12 amino acids. The CDR3 region is CASRSGGQPQHF. The CDR3 DNA is TGTGCCAGCAGGTCAGGGGGTCAGCCCCAGCATTTT.